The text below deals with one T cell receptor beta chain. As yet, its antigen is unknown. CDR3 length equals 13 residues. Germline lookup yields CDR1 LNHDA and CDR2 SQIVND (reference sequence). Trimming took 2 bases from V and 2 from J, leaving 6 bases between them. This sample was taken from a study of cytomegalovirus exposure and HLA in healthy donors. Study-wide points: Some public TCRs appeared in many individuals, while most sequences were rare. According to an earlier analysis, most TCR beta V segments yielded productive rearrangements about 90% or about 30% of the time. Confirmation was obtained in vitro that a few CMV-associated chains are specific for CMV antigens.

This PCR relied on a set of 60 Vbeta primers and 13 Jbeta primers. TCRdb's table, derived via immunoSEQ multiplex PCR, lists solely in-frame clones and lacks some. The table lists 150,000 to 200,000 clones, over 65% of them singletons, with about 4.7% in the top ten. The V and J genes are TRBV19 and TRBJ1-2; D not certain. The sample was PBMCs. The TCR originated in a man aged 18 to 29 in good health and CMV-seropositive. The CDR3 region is CASSIKQNYGYTF. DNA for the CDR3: TGTGCCAGTAGTATAAAACAGAACTATGGCTACACCTTC.